The TCR beta chain under discussion was sequenced for a study of breast tumors, draining lymph nodes, adjacent tissues. The study, taken as a whole, reports: Tumor repertoires ranked between lymph nodes and nontumor tissue in diversity, with V and J gene preferences.

The lymph nodes were axillary draining lymph nodes from breast cancer patients. Each CDR3 protein gets one entry after TCRdb re-called the multiplex PCR reads with MiXCR. Counted here are 130,000 or so distinct CDR3 sequences, approximately 32% occurring once; the ten biggest clones make up 2.3%. The CDR3 is made up of 16 amino acids. Germline V gene sequence: CDR1 SGHTA, CDR2 FQGNSA. The J segment lost 4 bases and the V segment lost 3 bases, leaving 11 bases of the junction unmatched. This clonotype was counted ten times or more. The antigen is unknown. This receptor was obtained from a female donor with breast cancer. Some clones in this sample may be carry-over from other donors' samples. Sequenced material: axillary lymph node tissue. V gene TRBV7-2 combines with J gene TRBJ1-1; 7 nucleotides agree with TRBD1. CDR3 DNA: TGTGCCAGCAGCTTGCTGGGACAGAGGACGGGCACTGAAGCTTTCTTT. Translating gives CASSLLGQRTGTEAFF.